This T cell receptor beta chain was documented in a study of T cells after yellow fever vaccination. The wider study: Where fractions had low cell numbers, libraries were prepared from them with the SMART-Seq v4 Ultra Low Input RNA kit.

TCRdb independently ran MiXCR on the 5' RACE reads; one entry per CDR3 protein. The profile shows about 510,000 distinct CDR3 sequences, 21% of them singletons. Study results and caveats: Booster sampling recovered most clones from primary vaccination (nearly 98% CD4, approximately 88% CD8).

CDR1 is DFQATT and CDR2 is SNEGSKA in the germline V gene (reference sequence). The CDR3 consists of 12 residues. The V gene lost 3 bases and the J gene lost 5 bases, with 10 bases spanning the gap. Concerning this clonotype itself: What it binds is unknown.

V is TRBV20-1 and J is TRBJ2-5; D unclear. The sequence was obtained from a man younger than 35 who received the YFV17D yellow fever vaccine. Sequenced here: PBMCs, sampled roughly 20 days after the first yellow fever vaccination. In nucleotides, the CDR3 is TGCAGTGCTAGTGTCCGGATGGAGACCCAGTACTTC. Translated: CSASVRMETQYF.